A single sample gave rise to the 9 T cell receptor beta chains below, sequenced in a study of blood T cell repertoires in COVID-19. Produced via immunoSEQ multiplex PCR; TCRdb's table is partial and in-frame only. The profile shows roughly 250,000 clones, 88% of them singletons. Sequenced material: peripheral blood. The receptor source for this set is a woman between 35 and 50 years old who had recovered from COVID-19.

V and J are TRBV6-6 and TRBJ1-2; TRBD1 agrees at 10 bases. The trim removed 5 bases at V and 0 bases at J, leaving 9 bases unmatched. The CDR3 is made up of 17 amino acids. From germline, CDR1 is MNHNY and CDR2 SVGAGI (reference sequence). This CDR3 is CASSQQGQGPANYGYTF. As DNA, the CDR3 is TGTGCCAGCAGTCAGCAGGGACAGGGGCCTGCTAACTATGGCTACACCTTC.

The rearrangement uses TRBV28 and TRBJ2-7; D is unclear. Per germline, CDR1 MDHEN and CDR2 SYDVKM. V gave up 4 bases and J gave up 0 bases, with 10 bases separating them. The CDR3 length is 14 residues. The CDR3: CASSSQALSYEQYF. CDR3 DNA: TGTGCCAGCAGTTCCCAGGCCCTCTCCTACGAGCAGTACTTC.

The chain joins TRBV9 to TRBJ2-1, with D maybe TRBD1 (5 bases). Per the germline V gene, CDR1 is SGDLS and CDR2 is YYNGEE. This CDR3 comprises 15 residues. V was trimmed by 0 bases and J by 0 bases, leaving 7 bases between them. CDR3 sequence reads: CASSVEGDSYNEQFF. The CDR3 DNA reads TGTGCCAGCAGCGTAGAAGGGGACTCCTACAATGAGCAGTTCTTC.

CDR3 protein: CASSLLDGGIKTDTQYF. DNA of the CDR3: TGTGCCAGCAGCTTATTAGACGGAGGGATTAAGACAGATACGCAGTATTTT. The genes are TRBV11-2 and TRBJ2-3; tentatively, D is TRBD2 (6 bases). V shed 2 bases and J shed 3 bases, with 18 bases lying between them. CDR1 SGHAT and CDR2 FQNNGV come from the germline V gene. This CDR3 region has 17 residues.

V is TRBV7-2 and J is TRBJ1-4, with a possible D match to TRBD1 (5 bases). Germline CDR1 is SGHTA and CDR2 is FQGNSA. V lost 3 bases to trimming and J lost 5 bases, with 10 bases between them. The CDR3 runs to 14 residues. The DNA for the CDR3 is TGTGCCAGCAGCTTCCGGGCAGGGAATGAAAAACTGTTTTTT. Its translation: CASSFRAGNEKLFF. Complete variable domain (other parts from reference TRBV7-2 and TRBJ1-4): GAGVSQSPSNKVTEKGKDVELRCDPISGHTALYWYRQSLGQGLEFLIYFQGNSAPDKSGLPSDRFSAERTGGSVSTLTIQRTQQEDSAVYLCASSFRAGNEKLFFGSGTQLSVL.

This clone has only a few counts. The V and J genes are TRBV7-2 and TRBJ2-7; 8 nucleotides align to TRBD1. Germline V gene lookup returns CDR1 SGHTA and CDR2 FQGNSA. J gave up 7 bases and V 4 bases, and 6 bases lay outside the gene matches. The CDR3 covers 13 residues. CDR3 loop: CASSYQTGDEQYF. The CDR3 nucleotides are TGTGCCAGCAGCTACCAGACAGGGGATGAGCAGTACTTC.

The rearrangement links TRBV18 to TRBJ2-1, with a weak D call TRBD2 (5 bases). Germline values: CDR1 KGHSH, CDR2 LQKENI. CDR3 length: 14 amino acids. With 6 bases removed from V and 5 bases from J, the gap between germline ends came to 14 bases. The DNA of the CDR3 is TGTGCCAGCTCGACCGTCGTCGGGAACAATGAGCAGTTCTTC. It encodes CASSTVVGNNEQFF.

CDR3 nucleotide sequence: TGTGCCACCAGTGACCAAGGACAGGGAGGAGAAAAACTGTTTTTT. Its translation is CATSDQGQGGEKLFF. The chain uses TRBV24-1 and TRBJ1-4; 8 bases align to TRBD1. The V gene end was trimmed by 4 bases and the J gene end by 8 bases; junction bases not matched to a gene: 8. This CDR3 has 15 residues. Germline CDR1 reads KGHDR; CDR2 reads SFDVKD.

The rearrangement links TRBV19 to TRBJ1-1; 9 bases map to TRBD1. CDR3 length: 16 amino acids. Per germline, CDR1 LNHDA and CDR2 SQIVND (reference sequence). The V segment lost 6 bases and the J segment 0 bases; nucleotides outside the gene matches: 8. CDR3 residues: CASRGDRVGMNTEAFF. DNA of the CDR3: TGTGCCAGTAGAGGGGACAGGGTGGGGATGAACACTGAAGCTTTCTTT.